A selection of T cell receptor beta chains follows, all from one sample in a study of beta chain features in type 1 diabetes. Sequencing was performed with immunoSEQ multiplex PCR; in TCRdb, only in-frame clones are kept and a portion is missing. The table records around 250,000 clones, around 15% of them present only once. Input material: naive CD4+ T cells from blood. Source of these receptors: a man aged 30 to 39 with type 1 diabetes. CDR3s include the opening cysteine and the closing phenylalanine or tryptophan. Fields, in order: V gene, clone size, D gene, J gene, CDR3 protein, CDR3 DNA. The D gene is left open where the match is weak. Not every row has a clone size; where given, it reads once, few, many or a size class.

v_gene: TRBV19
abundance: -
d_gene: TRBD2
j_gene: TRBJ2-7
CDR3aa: CASSIGRGTSYEQYF
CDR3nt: TGTGCCAGTAGTATTGGGCGGGGGACCTCCTACGAGCAGTACTTC

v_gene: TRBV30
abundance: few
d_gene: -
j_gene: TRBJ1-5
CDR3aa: CAWSVRGNQPQHF
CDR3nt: TGTGCCTGGAGTGTGAGGGGGAATCAGCCCCAGCATTTT

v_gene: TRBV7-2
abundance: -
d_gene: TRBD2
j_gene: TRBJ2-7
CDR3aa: CASSLVGSGISYEQYF
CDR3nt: TGTGCCAGCAGCTTAGTCGGTAGCGGGATCTCCTACGAGCAGTACTTC

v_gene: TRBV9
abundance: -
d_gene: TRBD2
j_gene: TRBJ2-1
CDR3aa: CASSVGVAGEQFF
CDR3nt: TGTGCCAGCAGCGTAGGAGTAGCGGGAGAGCAGTTCTTC

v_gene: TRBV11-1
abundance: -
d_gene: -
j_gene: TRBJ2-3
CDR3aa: CASSLYRTSTDTQYF
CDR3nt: TGTGCCAGCAGCTTATACAGAACCAGCACAGATACGCAGTATTTT

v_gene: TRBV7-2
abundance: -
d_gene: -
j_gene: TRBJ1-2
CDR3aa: CASSSRVQRTYGYTF
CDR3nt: TGTGCCAGCAGCTCGAGGGTCCAAAGAACCTATGGCTACACCTTC

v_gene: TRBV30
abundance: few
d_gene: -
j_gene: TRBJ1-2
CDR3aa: CAWGGYGYTF
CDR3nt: TGTGCCTGGGGGGGGTATGGCTACACCTTC

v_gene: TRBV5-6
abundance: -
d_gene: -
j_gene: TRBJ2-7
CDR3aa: CASSSLHSITYEQYF
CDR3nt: TGTGCCAGCAGCTCTTTGCACAGTATTACCTACGAGCAGTACTTC

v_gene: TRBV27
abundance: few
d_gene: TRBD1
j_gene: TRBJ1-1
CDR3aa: CASSPLTGGTEAFF
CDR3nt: TGTGCCAGCAGTCCGTTAACAGGGGGGACTGAAGCTTTCTTT

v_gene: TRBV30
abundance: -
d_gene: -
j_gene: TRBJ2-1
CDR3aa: CAWSVLGSMVQFF
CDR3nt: TGTGCCTGGAGTGTACTGGGCTCTATGGTGCAGTTCTTC

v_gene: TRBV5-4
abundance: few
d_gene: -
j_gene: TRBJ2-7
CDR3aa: CASSRAYEQYF
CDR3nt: TGTGCCAGCAGCAGAGCCTACGAGCAGTACTTC

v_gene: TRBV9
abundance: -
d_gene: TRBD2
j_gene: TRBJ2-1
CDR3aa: CASSARLAGDFNEQFF
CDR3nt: TGTGCCAGCAGCGCCCGACTAGCGGGAGATTTCAATGAGCAGTTCTTC

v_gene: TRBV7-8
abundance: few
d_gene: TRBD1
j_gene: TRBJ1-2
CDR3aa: CASSLARRQGIVNYGYTF
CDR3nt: TGTGCCAGCAGCTTAGCCCGGCGACAGGGAATCGTTAACTATGGCTACACCTTC

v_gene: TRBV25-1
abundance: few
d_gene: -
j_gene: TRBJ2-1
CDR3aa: CASSEVPSPRNEQFF
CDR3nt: TGTGCCAGCAGTGAGGTCCCGAGTCCCCGGAATGAGCAGTTCTTC

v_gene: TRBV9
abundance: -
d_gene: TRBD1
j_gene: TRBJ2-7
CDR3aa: CASSFSGQGSGQYF
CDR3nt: TGTGCCAGCAGCTTTTCAGGACAGGGGTCGGGGCAGTACTTC

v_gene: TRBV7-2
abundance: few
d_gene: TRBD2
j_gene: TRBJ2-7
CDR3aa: CASSLGSGTSKGWQYF
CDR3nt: TGTGCCAGCAGCTTAGGATCCGGGACTAGCAAAGGATGGCAGTACTTC

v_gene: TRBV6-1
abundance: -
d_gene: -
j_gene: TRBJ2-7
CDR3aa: CASMGQSYEQYF
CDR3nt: TGTGCCAGCATGGGCCAGAGCTACGAGCAGTACTTC

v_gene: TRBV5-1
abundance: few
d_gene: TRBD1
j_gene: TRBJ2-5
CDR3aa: CASSSGTEETQYF
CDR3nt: TGCGCCAGCAGCTCAGGGACAGAAGAGACCCAGTACTTC

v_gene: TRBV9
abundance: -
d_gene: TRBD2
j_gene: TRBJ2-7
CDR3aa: CASSARLAGPSYEQYF
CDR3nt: TGTGCCAGCAGCGCAAGACTAGCGGGACCCTCCTACGAGCAGTACTTC

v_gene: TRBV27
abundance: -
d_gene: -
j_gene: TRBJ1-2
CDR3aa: CASKSGSGGFYGYTF
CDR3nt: TGTGCCAGCAAGTCCGGTTCGGGGGGTTTCTATGGCTACACCTTC

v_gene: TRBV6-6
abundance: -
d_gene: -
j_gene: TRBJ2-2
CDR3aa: CASRAQATGELFF
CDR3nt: TGTGCCAGCCGGGCACAGGCCACCGGGGAGCTGTTTTTT

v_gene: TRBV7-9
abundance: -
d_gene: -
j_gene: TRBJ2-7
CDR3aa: CASSLVAIPSYEQYF
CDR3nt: TGTGCCAGCAGCTTAGTAGCGATCCCCTCCTACGAGCAGTACTTC

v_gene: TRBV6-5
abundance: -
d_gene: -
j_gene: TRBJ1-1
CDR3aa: CASSYGAQPLNTEAFF
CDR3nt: TGTGCCAGCAGTTACGGGGCACAGCCGTTGAACACTGAAGCTTTCTTT

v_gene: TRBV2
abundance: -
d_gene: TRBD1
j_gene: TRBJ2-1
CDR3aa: CASRRTGGTYNEQFF
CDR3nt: TGTGCCAGCCGCCGGACAGGGGGTACCTACAATGAGCAGTTCTTC

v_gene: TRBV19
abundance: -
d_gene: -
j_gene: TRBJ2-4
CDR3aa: CASSVQSRYSQNIQYF
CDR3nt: TGTGCCAGTAGCGTTCAATCCCGTTACTCCCAAAACATTCAGTACTTC

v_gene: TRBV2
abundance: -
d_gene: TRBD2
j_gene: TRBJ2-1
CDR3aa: CASSLAGNEQFF
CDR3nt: TGTGCCAGCTCACTAGCGGGAAATGAGCAGTTCTTC

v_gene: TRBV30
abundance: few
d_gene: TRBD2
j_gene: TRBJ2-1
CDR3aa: CAWRVLAGGIEQFF
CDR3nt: TGTGCCTGGAGAGTTTTAGCGGGAGGAATTGAGCAGTTCTTC

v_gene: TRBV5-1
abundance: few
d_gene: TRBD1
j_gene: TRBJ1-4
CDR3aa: CASSQGTAHIEKLFF
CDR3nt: TGCGCCAGCAGCCAGGGGACAGCCCATATTGAAAAACTGTTTTTT

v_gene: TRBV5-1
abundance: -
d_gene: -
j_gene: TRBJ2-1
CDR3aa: CASSLVSTNNEQFF
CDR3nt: TGCGCCAGCAGCTTGGTATCGACTAACAATGAGCAGTTCTTC

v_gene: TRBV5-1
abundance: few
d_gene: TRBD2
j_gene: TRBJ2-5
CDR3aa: CASSISGREETQYF
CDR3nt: TGCGCCAGCAGCATTAGCGGGAGGGAGGAGACCCAGTACTTC

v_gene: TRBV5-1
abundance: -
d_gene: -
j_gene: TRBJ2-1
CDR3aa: CASSTTGSSYNEQFF
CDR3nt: TGCGCCAGCAGCACCACAGGGAGCTCCTACAATGAGCAGTTCTTC

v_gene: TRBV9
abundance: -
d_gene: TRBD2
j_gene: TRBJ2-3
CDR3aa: CASSVGIAGEVTDTQYF
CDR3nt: TGTGCCAGCAGCGTAGGGATAGCGGGGGAGGTCACAGATACGCAGTATTTT

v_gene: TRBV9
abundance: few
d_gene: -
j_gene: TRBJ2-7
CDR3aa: CASSVGGGREPEQYF
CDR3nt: TGTGCCAGCAGCGTAGGTGGCGGAAGAGAACCCGAGCAGTACTTC

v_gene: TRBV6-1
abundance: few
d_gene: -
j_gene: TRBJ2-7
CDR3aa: CASKGLVEQYF
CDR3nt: TGTGCCAGCAAGGGACTGGTCGAGCAGTACTTC

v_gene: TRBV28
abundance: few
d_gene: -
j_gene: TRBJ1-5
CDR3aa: CASSWGGSNQPQHF
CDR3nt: TGTGCCAGCAGCTGGGGGGGAAGCAATCAGCCCCAGCATTTT

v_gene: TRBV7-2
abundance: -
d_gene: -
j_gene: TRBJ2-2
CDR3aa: CASSLTGGGTGELFF
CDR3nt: TGTGCCAGCAGCTTGACGGGGGGCGGAACCGGGGAGCTGTTTTTT

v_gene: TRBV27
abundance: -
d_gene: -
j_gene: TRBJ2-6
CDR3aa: CASSLNRAGANVLTF
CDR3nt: TGTGCCAGCAGTTTAAACAGGGCTGGGGCCAACGTCCTGACTTTC

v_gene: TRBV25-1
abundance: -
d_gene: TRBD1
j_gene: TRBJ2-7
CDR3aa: CASQQGSYEQYF
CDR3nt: TGTGCCAGCCAACAGGGGAGCTACGAGCAGTACTTC

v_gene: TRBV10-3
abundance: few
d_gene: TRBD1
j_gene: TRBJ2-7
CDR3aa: CAISQGDTRTREQYF
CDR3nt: TGTGCCATCAGCCAGGGGGACACCAGGACGAGGGAGCAGTACTTC

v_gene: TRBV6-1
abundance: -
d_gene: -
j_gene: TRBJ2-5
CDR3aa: CASSGGGLQETQYF
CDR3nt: TGTGCCAGCAGTGGGGGAGGTTTACAAGAGACCCAGTACTTC

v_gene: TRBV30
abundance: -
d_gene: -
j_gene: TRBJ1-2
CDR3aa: CAWSVRFDYRNYGYTF
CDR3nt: TGTGCCTGGAGTGTTAGGTTTGATTACAGGAACTATGGCTACACCTTC